This is a list of T cell receptor beta chains from one sample in a study of OX40 agonist ivuxolimab in advanced cancers. Sequenced by immunoSEQ multiplex PCR; TCRdb stores in-frame clones only, minus some. The data show some 25,000 clones, 70% to 90% seen once. The material was CD4+ or CD8+ T cells sorted from blood, obtained in a trial of the OX40 agonist ivuxolimab. These receptors were taken from an adult with an advanced solid tumor such as melanoma, head and neck, liver or kidney cancer. CDR3s leave out the opening cysteine and the closing phenylalanine or tryptophan. D genes are given only for firm matches.

ASSFPGQDNSPLH | TRBJ1-6 | TRBV7-7 | TRBD1
ASTPGRADEQF | TRBJ2-1 | TRBV5-1 | .
ASSLEGQGAENTEAF | TRBJ1-1 | TRBV5-1 | TRBD1
ASSPEGARGANVLT | TRBJ2-6 | TRBV18 | .
ASSYGGYTGELF | TRBJ2-2 | TRBV6-5 | .
ASTDRGSTEAF | TRBJ1-1 | TRBV19 | TRBD1
ASRDIPYEQY | TRBJ2-7 | TRBV6-1 | .
ASSLIDRVEQY | TRBJ2-7 | TRBV11-2 | TRBD1
ASNGGSGYT | TRBJ1-2 | TRBV27 | .
ASSPPGPTDEQY | TRBJ2-7 | TRBV10-2 | .
ASSLGQSTEAF | TRBJ1-1 | TRBV11-3 | .
ASSPGGNTIY | TRBJ1-3 | TRBV14 | .
ASSLQWRDQPQH | TRBJ1-5 | TRBV27 | .
ASRSPFEGREATDTQY | TRBJ2-3 | TRBV5-1 | TRBD2
ASSSRTPSYEQY | TRBJ2-7 | TRBV28 | .
ASSSDRGLRYNEQF | TRBJ2-1 | TRBV7-9 | TRBD1
ASSSSGETQY | TRBJ2-5 | TRBV5-6 | .
ASSLVGRGHEQY | TRBJ2-7 | TRBV11-2 | .
ATSPNKFPSGNTIY | TRBJ1-3 | TRBV23-1 | .
ASSEARGNGYEQY | TRBJ2-7 | TRBV6-1 | .
ASSQGGNYGYT | TRBJ1-2 | TRBV4-2 | .
ACPLGGWRYGYT | TRBJ1-2 | TRBV30 | .
ASSFLTSSREQY | TRBJ2-7 | TRBV28 | TRBD2
ASSYGEVQF | TRBJ2-1 | TRBV5-1 | .
ASSPSGPNQPQH | TRBJ1-5 | TRBV5-1 | .
ASSWGGDPT | TRBJ1-2 | TRBV5-4 | .
ASSDSILPTDTQY | TRBJ2-3 | TRBV6-4 | .
ASSAAGTDDLSYT | TRBJ1-2 | TRBV13 | TRBD1
ASSTGWNTEAF | TRBJ1-1 | TRBV19 | .
ASSPTNTGELF | TRBJ2-2 | TRBV27 | .
AWSVVSGYTDTQY | TRBJ2-3 | TRBV30 | .